The 25 T cell receptor beta chains below were found in one sample sequenced in a study of blood T cell repertoires in COVID-19. TCRdb's copy holds only in-frame clones and misses some; the assay was immunoSEQ multiplex PCR. This sample has 10,000 or so clones, with 85% found just once. Sequencing input: peripheral blood. The receptors here all came from a human donor in a cohort sampled during active COVID-19.

V usage is TRBV6-5 and J usage is TRBJ2-7, with D perhaps matching TRBD1 (5 bases). The CDR3 is 14 residues long. Germline CDR1 and CDR2: MNHEY and SVGAGI. Trimming shortened V by 7 bases and J by 1 base, and 14 bases separated the two germline ends. CDR3 nucleotide sequence: TGTGCCAGCACCACAGGCCTCGGGTCCTACGAGCAGTACTTC. It specifies CASTTGLGSYEQYF.

This clone was observed once. The gene calls are TRBV3-1 (or the pseudogene TRBV3-2) and TRBJ1-6, with unresolved D. This CDR3 region has 14 residues. Deletions cut 3 bases from V and 0 bases from J, with 3 bases between. Germline CDR1 LGHDT, CDR2 YNNKEL (reference sequence). CDR3 DNA: TGTGCCAGCAGCCACAGCTCCTATAATTCACCCCTCCACTTT. Protein sequence: CASSHSSYNSPLHF.

J is TRBJ2-3 and V is TRBV27; unclear D gene. In germline, CDR1 is MNHEY, CDR2 SMNVEV (reference sequence). The CDR3 has 13 amino acids. The V gene lost 7 bases and the J gene lost 2 bases, with 10 bases spanning the gap. This CDR3 is CASTGGNTDTQYF. The CDR3 DNA reads as TGTGCCAGCACCGGCGGTAACACAGATACGCAGTATTTT.

The chain is built from TRBV5-1 and TRBJ2-7; no clear D. Trimming shortened V by 0 bases and J by 0 bases, and 13 bases separated the two germline ends. CDR3 length: 16 amino acids. Germline V gene sequence: CDR1 SGHRS, CDR2 YFSETQ. This CDR3 reads CASSLVSGTYSYEQYF. CDR3 sequence (DNA): TGCGCCAGCAGCTTGGTCTCAGGCACCTACTCCTACGAGCAGTACTTC.

The chain recombines TRBV4-1 with TRBJ2-1; D perhaps matches TRBD1 (6 bases). CDR1 is MGHRA, CDR2 YSYEKL, per germline. V dropped 3 bases and J dropped 2 bases, with 17 bases sitting between them. The CDR3 runs to 17 residues. CDR3 nucleotides: TGCGCCAGCAGCCATGGGCCCTGGACAGAGGCCTACAATGAGCAGTTCTTC. Its protein product is CASSHGPWTEAYNEQFF.

This rearrangement joins TRBV5-8 to TRBJ2-5, with 8 bases aligning to TRBD1. This CDR3 has 16 residues. The V and J ends lost 0 bases and 5 bases, in that order; junction bases with no gene match: 9. Germline lookup yields CDR1 SGHTS and CDR2 YDEGEE. The CDR3 loop is CASSLDGRGLGETQYF. In nucleotides, the CDR3 is TGTGCCAGCAGCTTGGATGGCAGGGGGCTAGGCGAGACCCAGTACTTC.

The chain links TRBV19 to TRBJ2-5, with a tentative D call TRBD2 (5 bases). Germline-derived CDR1 and CDR2 are LNHDA and SQIVND (reference sequence). This CDR3 has 13 amino acids. Trimming removed 0 bases from V and 5 bases from J, with 7 bases in between. The CDR3 protein is CASSIDRRETQYF. The CDR3 DNA reads as TGTGCCAGTAGTATAGACAGGAGGGAGACCCAGTACTTC.

J is TRBJ1-1 and V is TRBV11-2, with D maybe TRBD1 (6 bases). The CDR3 is 16 residues long. V lost 3 bases and J lost 2, with 16 bases in between. CDR1 and CDR2 from the germline V gene are SGHAT and FQNNGV. The CDR3, as DNA: TGTGCCAGCAGCTTTCAACTAACAGGGTTAAACACTGAAGCTTTCTTT. Translated: CASSFQLTGLNTEAFF.

V gene TRBV5-1 combines with J gene TRBJ2-3; 7 nucleotides agree with TRBD2. V was clipped by 4 bases and J by 2 bases; unmatched bases: 7. Germline-derived CDR1 and CDR2 are SGHRS and YFSETQ. CDR3 length equals 15 residues. This CDR3 is CASSQWGGLTDTQYF. CDR3 coding DNA: TGCGCCAGCAGCCAGTGGGGGGGACTCACAGATACGCAGTATTTT.

V usage is TRBV3-1 (or the pseudogene TRBV3-2) and J usage is TRBJ2-5, with TRBD2 as a possible D gene (6 bases). The CDR3 extends over 14 amino acids. In germline, CDR1 is LGHDT, CDR2 YNNKEL (reference sequence). The V end lost 3 bases, the J end lost 4 bases, and 12 bases lay between the germline ends. The CDR3 is CASSHLGGTETQYF. CDR3 DNA sequence: TGTGCCAGCAGCCATCTAGGAGGGACAGAGACCCAGTACTTC.

The V and J genes are TRBV5-8 and TRBJ2-7; 8 bases line up with TRBD2. This CDR3 is 15 amino acids long. V shed 0 bases, J shed 0 bases, and the junction held 2 bases outside the gene matches. The germline V gene has CDR1 SGHTS and CDR2 YDEGEE. CDR3 region: CASSLGLAGSYEQYF. CDR3 sequence (DNA): TGTGCCAGCAGCTTGGGGCTAGCGGGCTCCTACGAGCAGTACTTC.

CDR3: CASSYGGNSNNEQFF. As DNA, the CDR3 is TGCGCCAGCAGCTACGGCGGGAATAGCAACAATGAGCAGTTCTTC. V and J are TRBV5-1 and TRBJ2-1; D might be TRBD2 (6 bases). The germline gives CDR1 SGHRS, CDR2 YFSETQ. The CDR3 spans 15 residues. Trimming removed 3 bases at V and 5 bases at J, with 15 bases between.

J is TRBJ2-2 and V is TRBV7-9; 8 bases map to TRBD2. This CDR3 spans 18 amino acids. Unmatched junction bases numbered 12, after V lost 2 bases and J lost 4 bases. Germline V gene sequence: CDR1 SEHNR, CDR2 FQNEAQ (reference sequence). CDR3 DNA: TGTGCCAGCAGCTTATATGGTAGCGGGGCCCGAGGCACCGGGGAGCTGTTTTTT. Protein: CASSLYGSGARGTGELFF.

The rearrangement links TRBV10-3 to TRBJ2-1; 9 bases map to TRBD2. Germline V CDR1 and CDR2: ENHRY, SYGVKD. With 7 bases clipped from V and 1 base from J, the junction kept 11 bases outside the gene matches. The CDR3 totals 17 residues. CDR3 DNA: TGTGCCATCACCCCGAGTGGCGGGGGGGGATCCTACAATGAGCAGTTCTTC. Residues: CAITPSGGGGSYNEQFF.

This sequence joins TRBV10-2 and TRBJ2-1; 12 bases map to TRBD2. CDR1 and CDR2 from the germline V gene are WSHSY and SAAADI. After removal of 6 bases from V and 4 bases from J, the junction contained 4 bases not matched to a gene. There are 15 residues in the CDR3. CDR3 nucleotides: TGCGCCAGCAGAAGTCTAGCGGGGGGGTACAATGAGCAGTTCTTC. Its protein product is CASRSLAGGYNEQFF.

This clone was seen more than once but under ten times. The chain uses TRBV28 and TRBJ1-3; 9 positions match TRBD1. The CDR3 has 16 amino acids. CDR1 is MDHEN and CDR2 is SYDVKM in the germline V gene. The ends lost 2 bases at V and 4 bases at J; junction bases unmatched: 6. CDR3 coding DNA: TGTGCCAGCAGTTTAACTGCGGGACAGGGAGGAAACACCATATATTTT. It specifies CASSLTAGQGGNTIYF.

The rearrangement uses TRBV19 and TRBJ1-3, with 8 nucleotides matching TRBD1. The V segment lost 4 bases and the J segment 7 bases; nucleotides outside the gene matches: 3. CDR3 length equals 13 residues. Germline V gives CDR1 LNHDA, CDR2 SQIVND (reference sequence). Written as DNA, the CDR3 is TGTGCCAGTAGTACGGGGACAGGCAACACCATATATTTT. Translated, it gives CASSTGTGNTIYF. Complete variable domain (other parts from reference TRBV19 and TRBJ1-3): DGGITQSPKYLFRKEGQNVTLSCEQNLNHDAMYWYRQDPGQGLRLIYYSQIVNDFQKGDIAEGYSVSREKKESFPLTVTSAQKNPTAFYLCASSTGTGNTIYFGEGSWLTVV.

This clone was picked up a small number of times. The V call is TRBV29-1, the J call TRBJ1-2, with 8 bases matching TRBD1. The CDR3 spans 13 residues. V gave up 4 bases and J gave up 0 bases; unmatched junction bases: 1. CDR1 is SQVTM, CDR2 ANQGSEA, per germline. CDR3 nucleotides: TGCAGCGTTGGGACAGGGCCTAACTATGGCTACACCTTC. Amino acid sequence: CSVGTGPNYGYTF.

This chain uses TRBV30 with TRBJ1-6, with D tentatively TRBD1 (6 bases). The CDR3 consists of 13 residues. In germline, CDR1 is GTSNPN, CDR2 SVGIG (reference sequence). V was clipped by 4 bases and J by 10 bases, with 14 bases between them. CDR3 residues: CAWKDSLKSPLHF. The CDR3 nucleotides are TGTGCCTGGAAGGACAGTTTGAAGTCACCCCTCCACTTT.

The chain links TRBV4-3 to TRBJ1-5; D is perhaps TRBD1 (5 bases). The germline V gene encodes CDR1 LGHNA and CDR2 YSLEER. Between the trimmed V and J ends, which lost 3 bases and 0 bases, there was a span of 18 bases. There are 18 residues in the CDR3. The CDR3 DNA sequence: TGCGCCAGCAGCCACCCCATATCAGGGTGCTTTAGCAATCAGCCCCAGCATTTT. Protein sequence: CASSHPISGCFSNQPQHF.

This clone has only one observation. The J gene is TRBJ2-1, the V gene TRBV20-1; no reliable D call. The CDR3 runs 11 residues. The V end lost 1 base, the J end lost 6 bases, and 4 bases lay between the germline ends. Germline CDR1 DFQATT, CDR2 SNEGSKA (reference sequence). The CDR3: CSARGGNEQFF. The CDR3 coding sequence is TGCAGTGCTAGAGGCGGCAATGAGCAGTTCTTC.

The chain is built from TRBV19 and TRBJ2-1, with 12 positions matching TRBD2. The CDR3 runs 15 residues. V shed 4 bases and J 7 bases; nucleotides not matched to a gene: 5. CDR1 is LNHDA, CDR2 SQIVND, per germline (reference sequence). CDR3 in DNA: TGTGCCAGTAGTAGACTAGCGGGAGAGTTTAATGAGCAGTTCTTC. This encodes CASSRLAGEFNEQFF.

This chain joins TRBV19 and TRBJ1-1; 7 nucleotides align to TRBD1. There are 13 residues in the CDR3. In germline, CDR1 is LNHDA, CDR2 SQIVND (reference sequence). The V segment lost 6 bases and the J segment 1 base; nucleotides outside the gene matches: 2. The CDR3 region has the DNA TGTGCCAGTAGCCGACAGGGGAACACTGAAGCTTTCTTT. This sequence encodes CASSRQGNTEAFF. The full variable domain, its missing parts supplied by reference TRBV19 and TRBJ1-1, is DGGITQSPKYLFRKEGQNVTLSCEQNLNHDAMYWYRQDPGQGLRLIYYSQIVNDFQKGDIAEGYSVSREKKESFPLTVTSAQKNPTAFYLCASSRQGNTEAFFGQGTRLTVV.

V usage is TRBV3-1 (or the pseudogene TRBV3-2) and J usage is TRBJ2-3; 13 nucleotides match TRBD2. The CDR3 is 15 amino acids. Germline loops: CDR1 LGHDT, CDR2 YNNKEL (reference sequence). With V trimmed by 3 bases and J by 5 bases, 2 bases remained unmatched. CDR3 nucleotides: TGTGCCAGCAGCCAGGGACTAGCGGGATTAGATACGCAGTATTTT. This sequence encodes CASSQGLAGLDTQYF.

The chain combines TRBV19 with TRBJ1-5; 7 bases are a match to TRBD1. Germline-derived CDR1 and CDR2 are LNHDA and SQIVND (reference sequence). Germline trimming cut 7 bases from V and 4 bases from J; bases unmatched to any gene: 10. The CDR3 has 15 residues. The DNA of the CDR3 is TGTGCCAGTACAATGGGACAGCTCTATAATCAGCCCCAGCATTTT. Translating gives CASTMGQLYNQPQHF.